This TCR beta chain was captured by sequencing in a study of a mutant IDH1 vaccine in newly diagnosed glioma. Time point noted: baseline, week 1 (first vaccination visit). The treatment here: pre-vaccination baseline after standard-of-care therapy. New IDH1-mutant, ATRX-lost WHO grade 3 or 4 astrocytomas occurred in donors. Using immunoSEQ multiplex PCR, the repertoire was profiled, and TCRdb retains in-frame clones only, with some absent. The table includes around 33,000 clones, around 85% detected once. Germline V gene lookup returns CDR1 SNHLY and CDR2 FYNNEI. The CDR3 has 15 amino acids. V gave up 2 bases and J gave up 7 bases, with 15 bases separating them.

The material was PBMCs, obtained from a glioma patient treated with radiotherapy, temozolomide or both. The origin of this receptor is a woman aged 40 to 49 with glioma. The rearrangement joins TRBV2 to TRBJ2-1; TRBD2 might be the D (5 bases). The CDR3 nucleotides are TGTGCCAGCAGTGAAATACTAGTTGGTACGAATGAGCAGTTCTTC. Protein product: CASSEILVGTNEQFF.